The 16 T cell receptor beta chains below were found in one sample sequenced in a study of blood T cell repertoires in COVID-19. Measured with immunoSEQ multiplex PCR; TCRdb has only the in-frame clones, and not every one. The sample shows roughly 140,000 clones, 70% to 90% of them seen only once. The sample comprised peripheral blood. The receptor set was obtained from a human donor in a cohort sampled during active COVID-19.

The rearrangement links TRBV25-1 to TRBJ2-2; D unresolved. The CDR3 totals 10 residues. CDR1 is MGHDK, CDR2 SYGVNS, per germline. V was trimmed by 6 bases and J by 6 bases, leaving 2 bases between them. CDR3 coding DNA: TGTGCCAGCAGCGCCGGGGAGCTGTTTTTT. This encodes CASSAGELFF.

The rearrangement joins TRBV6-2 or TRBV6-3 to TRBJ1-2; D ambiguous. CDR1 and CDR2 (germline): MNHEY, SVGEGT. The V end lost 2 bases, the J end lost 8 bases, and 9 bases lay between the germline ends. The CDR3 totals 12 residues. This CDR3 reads CASSYGLGGYTF. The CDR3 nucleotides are TGTGCCAGCAGTTACGGACTTGGGGGCTACACCTTC.

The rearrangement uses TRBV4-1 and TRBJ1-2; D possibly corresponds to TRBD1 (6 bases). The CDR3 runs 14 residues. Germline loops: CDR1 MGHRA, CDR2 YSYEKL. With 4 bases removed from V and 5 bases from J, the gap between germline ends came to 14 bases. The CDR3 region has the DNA TGCGCCAGCAGCCCTCTCAGGGGCCGGTATGGCTACACCTTC. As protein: CASSPLRGRYGYTF.

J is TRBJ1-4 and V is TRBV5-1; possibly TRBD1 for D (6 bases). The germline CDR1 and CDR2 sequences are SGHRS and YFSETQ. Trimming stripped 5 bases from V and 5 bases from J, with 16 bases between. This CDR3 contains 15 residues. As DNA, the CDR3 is TGCGCCAGCAGATTAGGGACATGGCCGAATGAAAAACTGTTTTTT. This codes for CASRLGTWPNEKLFF. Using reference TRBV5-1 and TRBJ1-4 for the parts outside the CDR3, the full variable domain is KAGVTQTPRYLIKTRGQQVTLSCSPISGHRSVSWYQQTPGQGLQFLFEYFSETQRNKGNFPGRFSGRQFSNSRSEMNVSTLELGDSALYLCASRLGTWPNEKLFFGSGTQLSVL.

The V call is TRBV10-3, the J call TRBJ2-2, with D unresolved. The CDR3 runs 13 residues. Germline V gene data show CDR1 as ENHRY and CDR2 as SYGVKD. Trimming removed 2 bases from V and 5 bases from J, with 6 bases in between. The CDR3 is CAISERQTGELFF. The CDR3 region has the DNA TGTGCCATCAGTGAGAGACAAACCGGGGAGCTGTTTTTT.

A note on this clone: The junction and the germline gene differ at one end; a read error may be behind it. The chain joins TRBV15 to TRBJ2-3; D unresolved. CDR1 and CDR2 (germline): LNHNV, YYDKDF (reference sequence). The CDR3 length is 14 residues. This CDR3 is CATSNQDSTDTQYF. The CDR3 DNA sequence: TGTGCCACTAGCAACCAGGATTCCACAGATACGCAGTATTTT.

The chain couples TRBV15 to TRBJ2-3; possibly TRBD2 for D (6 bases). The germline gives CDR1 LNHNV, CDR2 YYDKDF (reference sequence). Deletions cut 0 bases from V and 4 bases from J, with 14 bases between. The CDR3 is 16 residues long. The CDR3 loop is CATSRDGGRYADTQYF. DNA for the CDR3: TGTGCCACCAGCAGAGATGGGGGGAGGTACGCAGATACGCAGTATTTT. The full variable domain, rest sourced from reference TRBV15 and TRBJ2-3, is DAMVIQNPRYQVTQFGKPVTLSCSQTLNHNVMYWYQQKSSQAPKLLFHYYDKDFNNEADTPDNFQSRRPNTSFCFLDIRSPGLGDTAMYLCATSRDGGRYADTQYFGPGTRLTVL.

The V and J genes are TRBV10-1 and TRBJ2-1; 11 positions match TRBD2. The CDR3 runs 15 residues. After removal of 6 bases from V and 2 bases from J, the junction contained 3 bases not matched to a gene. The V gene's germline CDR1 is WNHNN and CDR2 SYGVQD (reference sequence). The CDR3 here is CASSQLAGAYNEQFF. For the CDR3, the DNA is TGCGCCAGCAGCCAACTAGCGGGAGCCTACAATGAGCAGTTCTTC.

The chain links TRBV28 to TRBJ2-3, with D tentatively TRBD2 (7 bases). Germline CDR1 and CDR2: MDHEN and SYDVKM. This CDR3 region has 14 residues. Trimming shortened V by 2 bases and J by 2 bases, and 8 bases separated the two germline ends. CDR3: CASSLAGATDTQYF. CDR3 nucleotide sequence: TGTGCCAGCAGTTTAGCGGGGGCCACAGATACGCAGTATTTT.

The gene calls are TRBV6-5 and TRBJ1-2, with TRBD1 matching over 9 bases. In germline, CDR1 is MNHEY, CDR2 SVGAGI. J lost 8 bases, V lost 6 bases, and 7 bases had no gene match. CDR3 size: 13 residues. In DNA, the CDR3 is TGTGCCAGCAGACGAACAGGGGGCTGGGGCTACACCTTC. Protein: CASRRTGGWGYTF.

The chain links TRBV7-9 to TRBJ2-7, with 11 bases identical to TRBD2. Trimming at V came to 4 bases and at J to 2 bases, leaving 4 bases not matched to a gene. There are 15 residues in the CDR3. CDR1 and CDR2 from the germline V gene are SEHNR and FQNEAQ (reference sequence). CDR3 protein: CASSSLAGVTYEQYF. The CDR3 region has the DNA TGTGCCAGCAGCTCACTAGCGGGAGTCACCTACGAGCAGTACTTC.

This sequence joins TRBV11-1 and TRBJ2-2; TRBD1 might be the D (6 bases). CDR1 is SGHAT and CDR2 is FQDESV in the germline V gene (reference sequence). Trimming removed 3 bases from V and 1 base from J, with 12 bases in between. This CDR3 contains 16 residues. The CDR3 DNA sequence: TGTGCCAGCAGCTTCACCGGGACACTGAACACCGGGGAGCTGTTTTTT. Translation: CASSFTGTLNTGELFF.

The CDR3: CAWTPPGFYGYTF. CDR3 coding DNA: TGTGCCTGGACCCCCCCGGGGTTCTATGGCTACACCTTC. The V and J genes are TRBV30 and TRBJ1-2, with D hard to call. CDR3 length: 13 residues. Trimming took 4 bases from V and 4 from J, leaving 13 bases between them. Germline-derived CDR1 and CDR2 are GTSNPN and SVGIG (reference sequence).

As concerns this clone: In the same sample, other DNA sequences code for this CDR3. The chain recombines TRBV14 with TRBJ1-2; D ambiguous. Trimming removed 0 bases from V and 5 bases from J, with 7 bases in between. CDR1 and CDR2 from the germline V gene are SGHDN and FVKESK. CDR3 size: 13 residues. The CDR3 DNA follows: TGTGCCAGCAGCCAAGATTCGGGTTATGGCTACACCTTC. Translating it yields CASSQDSGYGYTF.

The CDR3 DNA sequence: TGTGCCACCAGCAGACGGGACAGCAGGGAGCAGTACTTC. Amino acids: CATSRRDSREQYF. This chain links TRBV15 with TRBJ2-7; 7 nucleotides match TRBD1. The ends lost 2 bases at V and 7 bases at J; junction bases unmatched: 5. The V gene's germline CDR1 is LNHNV and CDR2 YYDKDF (reference sequence). The CDR3 is 13 amino acids.

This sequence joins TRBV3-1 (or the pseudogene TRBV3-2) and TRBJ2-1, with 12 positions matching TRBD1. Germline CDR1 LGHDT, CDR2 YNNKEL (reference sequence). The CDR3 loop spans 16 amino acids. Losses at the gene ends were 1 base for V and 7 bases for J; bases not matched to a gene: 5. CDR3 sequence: CASSQGGQGAGNEQFF. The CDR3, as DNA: TGTGCCAGCAGCCAAGGGGGACAGGGGGCAGGGAATGAGCAGTTCTTC.